Listed below are T cell receptor beta chains from one sample, sequenced in a study of T cells after yellow fever vaccination. From the 5' RACE reads, TCRdb called clonotypes with MiXCR, one entry per CDR3 protein. Of 500,000 to 550,000 distinct CDR3 sequences in the sample, roughly 22% are singletons; the top ten hold around 16%. Sequenced here: PBMCs, sampled about 20 days after the first yellow fever vaccination. These receptors came from a man in his late teens or twenties who received the YFV17D yellow fever vaccine. Each CDR3 is given with its conserved first and last residue. Each record gives: clone size, V gene, CDR3 length, D gene, J gene, CDR3 protein, CDR3 DNA. A D gene is named only where the DNA matches it firmly. Some rows mark clone size as missing; the rest say once, few, many or name a class of expanded clone.

>.|TRBV12-3/TRBV12-4|14|TRBD1|TRBJ2-1
CASADRAHYNEQFF
TGTGCCAGCGCGGACAGGGCCCATTACAATGAGCAGTTCTTC
>.|TRBV10-3|15|.|TRBJ1-1
CAISDPDRMNTEAFF
TGTGCCATCAGTGACCCAGACAGGATGAACACTGAAGCTTTCTTT
>many|TRBV20-1|18|.|TRBJ2-3
CSARDLAGHGTSTDTQYF
TGCAGTGCTAGAGATCTCGCAGGACACGGAACTAGCACAGATACGCAGTATTTT
>.|TRBV4-3|14|.|TRBJ2-5
CASSPRYGEETQYF
TGCGCCAGCAGCCCAAGATACGGGGAAGAGACCCAGTACTTC
>.|TRBV20-1|14|TRBD2|TRBJ2-1
CSVRGSGGHNEQFF
TGCAGTGTTAGAGGTAGCGGGGGCCACAATGAGCAGTTCTTC
>few|TRBV20-1|14|TRBD1|TRBJ2-1
CSAPNSDRVNEQFF
TGCAGTGCCCCGAATTCGGACAGGGTGAATGAGCAGTTCTTC
>many|TRBV29-1|18|TRBD2|TRBJ2-3
CSGSWGLAEGKGTDTQYF
TGCAGCGGGTCTTGGGGACTAGCGGAAGGGAAGGGAACAGATACGCAGTATTTT
>.|TRBV6-1|15|.|TRBJ1-3
CASRAGSTSENTIYF
TGTGCCAGCAGGGCGGGCAGTACCTCGGAGAACACCATATATTTT
>.|TRBV10-3|13|.|TRBJ1-1
CATADSKNTEAFF
TGTGCCACCGCCGACAGTAAGAACACTGAAGCTTTCTTT
>.|TRBV3-1|18|TRBD2|TRBJ2-3
CASSPLGLAGFRSDTQYF
TGTGCCAGCAGCCCATTGGGACTAGCGGGATTCCGCTCAGATACGCAGTATTTT